The next 13 T cell receptor beta chains were all read from a single sample in a study of tumor and adjacent non-tumor tissue in lung cancer. This sample's RNA came from whole unsorted tissue. Distant lung tissue was collected more than 3 cm away from the tumor edge. The library came from three nested PCR rounds adapted from ARM-PCR protocols. Each CDR3 protein gets one entry after TCRdb re-called the multiplex PCR reads with MiXCR. The table has tens of thousands of distinct CDR3 sequences, around 70% seen once. The specimen was distant non-tumor lung tissue. These receptors were collected from a woman between 45 and 60 years old with non-small cell lung cancer.

Remarks on this clonotype: An end of the junction differs from the germline gene, which may be a read error. The rearrangement joins TRBV11-2 to TRBJ2-1; possible D gene TRBD2, 5 bases. The CDR3 totals 14 residues. Germline-derived CDR1 and CDR2 are SGHAT and FQNNGV. CDR3 sequence (DNA): TGTGCGAGCGGCTTCCTAGCCCAATACAATGAGCTGTTCTTC. Translation gives CASGFLAQYNELFF.

The V call is TRBV24-1, the J call TRBJ2-2; the match to TRBD1 covers 7 bases. Germline lookup yields CDR1 KGHDR and CDR2 SFDVKD. V was clipped by 1 base and J by 7 bases; unmatched bases: 8. CDR3 length equals 16 residues. For the CDR3, the DNA is TGTGCCACCAGTGATTTAACAGGGGAGTTTAGCGGGGAGCTGTTTTTT. Translating it yields CATSDLTGEFSGELFF.

On this clonotype: This could be a read error, since a much larger clone is one nucleotide away. CDR3 amino acids: CASSLGEWYTDTQYF. Written as DNA, the CDR3 is TGTGCCAGCAGCTTAGGGGAATGGTACACAGATACGCAGTATTTT. V usage is TRBV5-6 and J usage is TRBJ2-3; TRBD1 is a possible D gene (5 bases). The CDR3 is made up of 15 amino acids. CDR1 and CDR2 from the germline V gene are SGHDT and YYEEEE. Trimming took off 2 bases at V and 2 bases at J, with 12 bases between the two ends.

On this clonotype itself: One end of the junction does not line up with germline, which may come from a read error. The V gene is TRBV6-2 or TRBV6-3, the J gene TRBJ1-1; D is perhaps TRBD1 (5 bases). The CDR3 spans 13 residues. Germline V gene lookup returns CDR1 MNHEY and CDR2 SVGEGT. The CDR3 DNA reads as TGTGCCAGCAACCCACAGGAGAACACTGTAGCTTTCTTT. Translated, it gives CASNPQENTVAFF.

The chain has TRBV29-1 and TRBJ2-7, with a weak D call TRBD1 (5 bases). V dropped 4 bases and J dropped 0 bases, with 10 bases sitting between them. Looked up from germline, CDR1 is SQVTM and CDR2 is ANQGSEA. The CDR3 extends over 13 amino acids. CDR3 DNA: TGCAGCGTTGTCGGTCAGGGCTCCTACGAGCAGTACTTC. It encodes CSVVGQGSYEQYF.

Concerning this clonotype itself: The conserved phenylalanine or tryptophan is not found at the CDR3 terminus, so this likely reflects a read error. The chain uses TRBV4-1 and TRBJ1-6; 7 bases fit TRBD1. The CDR3 consists of 15 residues. Germline CDR1 is MGHRA and CDR2 is YSYEKL. CDR3 region: CASSRGQVNYSSLHL. CDR3 nucleotides: TGCGCCAGCAGCCGAGGACAGGTGAATTATTCATCCCTCCACCTT.

This clonotype was picked up many times. This chain joins TRBV12-3 or TRBV12-4 and TRBJ2-1, with 7 bases matching TRBD2. This CDR3 region has 16 residues. V trimming: 0 bases; J trimming: 7 bases; junction bases outside the gene matches: 9. Here the CDR3 reads CASSLATVTSRNEQFF. The DNA for the CDR3 is TGTGCCAGCAGTTTAGCTACAGTGACTAGCAGGAATGAGCAGTTCTTC.

Notes on this clonotype: This CDR3 is missing its conserved last phenylalanine or tryptophan, likely due to a read error. J is TRBJ2-7 and V is TRBV6-2 or TRBV6-3; D may match TRBD1 or TRBD2 (6 bases each). Germline V lookup: CDR1 MNHEY, CDR2 SVGEGT. Trimming took 2 bases from V and 5 from J, leaving 16 bases between them. The CDR3 contains 15 residues. CDR3 region: CASSYGSIGGDEQYI. CDR3 nucleotides: TGTGCCAGCAGTTACGGGTCTATCGGGGGCGACGAGCAGTACATC.

This clonotype was observed at least ten times. The chain carries TRBV11-2 and TRBJ1-2; possibly TRBD1 for D (6 bases). This CDR3 has 12 amino acids. The germline V gene has CDR1 SGHAT and CDR2 FQNNGV. The V gene lost 4 bases and the J gene lost 5 bases, with 8 bases spanning the gap. CDR3 sequence: CASSSRGYGYTF. Here the CDR3 DNA reads TGTGCCAGCAGCTCCAGGGGATATGGCTACACCTTC.

About this clonotype: Its ends do not fully match the called genes, so a read error is possible. The rearrangement joins TRBV4-3 to TRBJ2-1; 10 nucleotides agree with TRBD2. The CDR3 contains 19 residues. Germline CDR1 is LGHNA and CDR2 is YSLEER. CDR3 region: CASSQHLPRTSGSKDEHFF. CDR3 sequence (DNA): TGCGCCAGCAGCCAGCATTTGCCCCGGACTAGCGGATCGAAGGATGAGCACTTCTTC.

Details on this clonotype: The missing conserved phenylalanine or tryptophan at the end of this CDR3 makes a read error likely. It is unclear where the CDR3 begins or ends on the DNA, so no DNA is shown, and the CDR3 is as TCRdb lists it. The gene calls are TRBV6-6 and TRBJ2-5; TRBD2 was called by the table and not checked on the DNA. Per germline, CDR1 MNHNY and CDR2 SVGAGI (reference sequence). Both ends counted, the CDR3 spans 16 residues. CDR3 amino acids: CASNHGTSGVEETQYL.

The count of this clonotype is one. A much larger clone differs by one base, so this may be a read error. The chain employs TRBV20-1 and TRBJ1-5, with D possibly TRBD1 on 5 matching bases. The CDR3 runs to 13 residues. Germline loops: CDR1 DFQATT, CDR2 SNEGSKA (reference sequence). DNA for the CDR3: TGCAGGGCTATCGCTGGGGGTGATCAGCCCCAGCATTTT. It specifies CRAIAGGDQPQHF.

Remarks on this clonotype: One junction end does not reproduce the germline sequence, and a read error may be involved. The rearrangement joins TRBV28 to TRBJ2-3, with a tentative D call TRBD1 (5 bases). Germline-derived CDR1 and CDR2 are MDHEN and SYDVKM. CDR3 length: 15 amino acids. The CDR3 nucleotides are TGTGCCAACAGTTTACTCAGGGTAGCTATAGATACGCAGTATTTT. The encoded protein is CANSLLRVAIDTQYF.